This T cell receptor beta chain was found in a study of T cell changes during pregnancy in multiple sclerosis (dated by TCRdb to about 2019). A note on the overall study: The study looked at changes in the T cell repertoire across pregnancy in women with multiple sclerosis.

The trim is 5 bases for V and 6 bases for J, with a gap of 17 bases between the germline ends. Reading the germline V gene (reference sequence) gives CDR1 SEHNR and CDR2 FQNEAQ. The CDR3 runs 15 amino acids, cysteine and phenylalanine included. Only the CDR3 DNA stays, 45 bases, in frame from base 1. Worth noting for this clone: What antigen it recognizes has not been identified. It has no much larger one-base neighbor in the sample; base qualities were not kept.

Library construction relied on the immunoSEQ multiplex PCR assay. The table was pulled from immuneACCESS by TCRdb, which kept in-frame rearrangements only. Such tables lose some clones; where checked, under half of the loss comes from unresolved V genes, and the rest has no known cause. Present in this sample are approximately 97,000 clones, roughly nine tenths of which were seen just once. 0.7% to 0.9% of the sample comes from the top ten. This sequence was found in a female donor in good health, enrolled as a control in a pregnancy study. Sequenced here: peripheral blood, sampled in the second trimester of pregnancy. The chain joins TRBV7-9 to TRBJ2-1; possibly the D gene is TRBD1, per 5 matching bases. The nucleotide sequence reads as follows: TGTGCCAGCAGCCCTCAGGGTAAATTGGGCAATGAGCAGTTCTTC. Its amino acids are CASSPQGKLGNEQFF.